Following are 16 T cell receptor beta chains from one sample sequenced in a study of long-term antiretroviral therapy in people with HIV (dated by TCRdb to between 2021 and 2022). The immunoSEQ hsTCRB v3.0 assay was used at survey level resolution to sequence the TRB variable region. In its TCRdb copy, this immuneACCESS table keeps in-frame sequences only and misses some clones. Where compared with another copy, unresolved V genes explain less than half of these, and the others have no known cause. This sample comprises approximately 17,000 clones, 90% to 95% of them detected only once. Around 13% of the sample lies in the top ten. The starting material was unsorted PBMCs, obtained 0.6 years after starting antiretroviral therapy. Source of these receptors: a woman aged 40 to 50 with HIV.

This clone has just a few counts. This chain links TRBV27 with TRBJ1-3; D not certain. This CDR3 has 18 amino acids. The germline CDR1 and CDR2 sequences are MNHEY and SMNVEV (reference sequence). V lost 1 base to trimming and J lost 2 bases, with 18 bases between them. The CDR3 reads CASSLFPFRGWAGNTIYF. DNA of the CDR3: TGTGCCAGCAGTTTATTCCCTTTTCGGGGATGGGCTGGAAACACCATATATTTT.

The chain couples TRBV7-9 to TRBJ2-7, with D perhaps matching TRBD2 (6 bases). The CDR3 loop spans 14 amino acids. The germline CDR1 and CDR2 sequences are SEHNR and FQNEAQ (reference sequence). Trimming removed 3 bases at V and 3 bases at J, with 12 bases between. In DNA form, the CDR3 reads TGTGCCAGCAGCTTGGACGGGAGTTTCTACGAGCAGTACTTC. This codes for CASSLDGSFYEQYF. The variable domain in full, with the rest retrieved from reference TRBV7-9 and TRBJ2-7, is DTGVSQNPRHKITKRGQNVTFRCDPISEHNRLYWYRQTLGQGPEFLTYFQNEAQLEKSRLLSDRFSAERPKGSFSTLEIQRTEQGDSAMYLCASSLDGSFYEQYFGPGTRLTVT.

The gene calls are TRBV2 and TRBJ1-3; D remains unclear. The CDR3 spans 16 residues. CDR1 and CDR2 (germline): SNHLY, FYNNEI. V shed 2 bases and J shed 0 bases, with 11 bases lying between them. This chain's CDR3 is CASSESPARSGNTIYF. The CDR3 coding sequence is TGTGCCAGCAGTGAAAGCCCAGCCCGCTCTGGAAACACCATATATTTT.

The genes are TRBV5-4 and TRBJ1-1; 9 nucleotides match TRBD1. The CDR3 sequence is 16 residues long. With V trimmed by 0 bases and J by 4 bases, 7 bases remained unmatched. The germline gives CDR1 SGHNT, CDR2 YYREEE (reference sequence). CDR3 nucleotide sequence: TGTGCCAGCAGCTTGGGGACAGGGGTCTTTGGCACTGAAGCTTTCTTT. Its protein product is CASSLGTGVFGTEAFF.

This CDR3 reads CASSLVSDSGGTDTQYF. The DNA of the CDR3 is TGTGCCAGCAGCTTAGTCTCGGATTCCGGGGGCACAGATACGCAGTATTTT. The chain recombines TRBV7-9 with TRBJ2-3; a possible D gene is TRBD2 (5 bases). The CDR3 sequence is 17 residues long. V was shortened by 1 base and J by 1 base, with 15 bases between the two germline ends. CDR1 is SEHNR, CDR2 FQNEAQ, per germline (reference sequence).

This chain links TRBV6-5 with TRBJ1-1, with D possibly TRBD1 on 5 matching bases. Germline V CDR1 and CDR2: MNHEY, SVGAGI. The length of the CDR3 is 15 residues. V was clipped by 0 bases and J by 5 bases, with 13 bases between them. The CDR3 bases are TGTGCCAGCAGTTACTCGAGACAGCTCGAAACTGAAGCTTTCTTT. Amino acids: CASSYSRQLETEAFF.

The chain carries TRBV4-1 and TRBJ1-2; D gene ambiguous. The CDR3 runs 15 residues. CDR1 and CDR2 (germline): MGHRA, YSYEKL. V lost 3 bases to trimming and J lost 3 bases, with 14 bases between them. The CDR3 bases are TGCGCCAGCAGCCAGGGATCTTTCACCCACTATGGCTACACCTTC. Residues: CASSQGSFTHYGYTF.

The V call is TRBV6-6, the J call TRBJ2-3; TRBD2 agrees at 10 bases. V lost 5 bases, J lost 10 bases, and 15 bases stayed unmatched. This CDR3 is 16 amino acids long. CDR1 and CDR2 from the germline V gene are MNHNY and SVGAGI (reference sequence). This CDR3 is CASSRLSGGKPGAQYF. CDR3 in DNA: TGTGCCAGCAGTCGCCTTAGCGGGGGGAAACCGGGGGCGCAGTATTTT.

The chain couples TRBV5-4 to TRBJ2-5; no firm D call. Germline lookup yields CDR1 SGHNT and CDR2 YYREEE (reference sequence). The CDR3 is made up of 12 amino acids. V gave up 5 bases and J gave up 5 bases, with 10 bases separating them. CDR3 loop: CASSDDWETQYF. CDR3 DNA sequence: TGTGCCAGCAGTGATGATTGGGAGACCCAGTACTTC.

The rearrangement uses TRBV29-1 and TRBJ2-3; 7 bases are shared with TRBD1. The J segment lost 0 bases and the V segment lost 4 bases, leaving 4 bases of the junction unmatched. Germline-derived CDR1 and CDR2 are SQVTM and ANQGSEA. The CDR3 is 14 amino acids. The CDR3 protein is CSVVGQPSTDTQYF. In nucleotides, the CDR3 is TGCAGCGTTGTGGGACAGCCTAGCACAGATACGCAGTATTTT.

J is TRBJ1-3 and V is TRBV4-1; D ambiguous. Per the germline V gene, CDR1 is MGHRA and CDR2 is YSYEKL. V was clipped by 1 base and J by 0 bases, with 13 bases between them. The CDR3 covers 17 residues. In nucleotides, the CDR3 is TGCGCCAGCAGCCAAGTAGATATGGGCTTCTCTGGAAACACCATATATTTT. Translation: CASSQVDMGFSGNTIYF.

The genes are TRBV30 and TRBJ1-2; D is undetermined. CDR3 length: 12 residues. Germline CDR1 reads GTSNPN; CDR2 reads SVGIG (reference sequence). The V gene lost 0 bases and the J gene lost 11 bases, with 13 bases spanning the gap. CDR3 DNA: TGTGCCTGGAGTGTATTTGAGGGAGGTTACACCTTC. This gives the protein CAWSVFEGGYTF.

The V gene is TRBV7-2, the J gene TRBJ2-3, with 7 bases identical to TRBD2. Germline values: CDR1 SGHTA, CDR2 FQGNSA. Germline trimming cut 3 bases from V and 5 bases from J; bases unmatched to any gene: 2. This CDR3 has 13 residues. CDR3: CASSFRGEDTQYF. CDR3 nucleotide sequence: TGTGCCAGCAGCTTCCGGGGGGAAGATACGCAGTATTTT.

The J gene is TRBJ2-5, the V gene TRBV6-5, with 9 bases matching TRBD2. The V and J ends lost 3 bases and 2 bases, in that order; junction bases with no gene match: 4. The CDR3 consists of 15 residues. The germline CDR1 and CDR2 sequences are MNHEY and SVGAGI. The CDR3 sequence is CASSYGAGGQETQYF. The CDR3 DNA follows: TGTGCCAGCAGTTATGGGGCGGGGGGGCAAGAGACCCAGTACTTC.

The gene calls are TRBV9 and TRBJ2-3; 7 positions match TRBD1. Germline assignment: CDR1 SGDLS and CDR2 YYNGEE. The CDR3 covers 16 residues. Trimming at V came to 0 bases and at J to 0 bases, leaving 4 bases not matched to a gene. The DNA of the CDR3 is TGTGCCAGCAGCGTAGGACAGGGCTATAGCACAGATACGCAGTATTTT. Protein sequence: CASSVGQGYSTDTQYF.

The chain has TRBV2 and TRBJ1-1; D remains unclear. This CDR3 region has 13 residues. The germline V and J ends were trimmed by 7 bases and 7 bases, with 16 bases remaining between them. CDR1 SNHLY and CDR2 FYNNEI come from the germline V gene. As DNA, the CDR3 is TGTGCCAGCAATTGGGCTCGTAGGGATGAAGCTTTCTTT. Translation gives CASNWARRDEAFF.